The 24 T cell receptor beta chains presented below share a single source sample, sequenced in a study of identical twins. MiXCR, applied by TCRdb to the 5' RACE reads, yields one record per CDR3 protein. This sample has roughly 250,000 distinct CDR3 sequences; roughly 7.5% occur once, and the top ten carry about 5.6%. The same data also went into a second study, on yellow fever vaccine responses in identical twins.

Sample: CD8+ T cells sorted from blood. Receptors originate from a woman aged 18 to 35 in good health.

This clonotype was recorded many times. J is TRBJ1-2 and V is TRBV12-3 or TRBV12-4, with a tentative D call TRBD1 (5 bases). The CDR3 sequence is 16 residues long. With 1 base removed from V and 6 bases from J, the gap between germline ends came to 18 bases. The CDR3 nucleotides read TGTGCCAGCAGTTTAGATGCTGGCGTCAGGGACCATGGCTACACCTTC. Residues: CASSLDAGVRDHGYTF.

This clonotype was counted ten times or more. The chain joins TRBV7-9 to TRBJ2-1; 7 bases are a match to TRBD2. Germline values: CDR1 SEHNR, CDR2 FQNEAQ (reference sequence). This CDR3 is built from 15 residues. With V trimmed by 0 bases and J by 2 bases, 1 base remained unmatched. The CDR3 loop is CASSLAGGPYNEQFF. The CDR3 bases are TGTGCCAGCAGCTTAGCGGGAGGGCCCTACAATGAGCAGTTCTTC.

This clonotype was counted at least ten times. V is TRBV4-1 and J is TRBJ2-3; D gene unclear. Germline V CDR1 and CDR2: MGHRA, YSYEKL. V lost 3 bases and J lost 2, with 3 bases in between. This CDR3 has 12 residues. The CDR3 sequence is CASSHDTDTQYF. CDR3 nucleotide sequence: TGCGCCAGCAGCCATGACACAGATACGCAGTATTTT.

This clonotype showed up many times. The V gene is TRBV12-3 or TRBV12-4, the J gene TRBJ2-7, with a tentative D call TRBD2 (7 bases). Trimming took 6 bases from V and 4 from J, leaving 10 bases between them. CDR3 length equals 12 residues. The CDR3 loop is CASSEGGYEQYF. The CDR3 nucleotides read TGTGCCAGCAGCGAGGGGGGGTACGAGCAGTACTTC.

There are a few counts of this clonotype. The rearrangement links TRBV10-2 to TRBJ2-2, with TRBD2 matching 10 bases. The CDR3 is 17 amino acids. J lost 1 base, V lost 4 bases, and 6 bases had no gene match. CDR1 WSHSY and CDR2 SAAADI come from the germline V gene. In DNA, the CDR3 is TGCGCCAGCAGTGCCGCTAGCGGGAGAGAGAACACCGGGGAGCTGTTTTTT. This codes for CASSAASGRENTGELFF.

The chain links TRBV7-6 to TRBJ2-1; the match to TRBD2 covers 12 bases. The CDR3 consists of 19 residues. The J segment lost 0 bases and the V segment lost 1 base, leaving 7 bases of the junction unmatched. Germline CDR1 reads SGHVS; CDR2 reads FNYEAQ. The DNA for the CDR3 is TGTGCCAGCAGCTTAGAACGGACTAGCGGGGTGCACTCCTACAATGAGCAGTTCTTC. This translates into CASSLERTSGVHSYNEQFF.

There are many counts of this clonotype. This sequence joins TRBV2 and TRBJ2-2, with 7 bases that match TRBD1. CDR3 length: 15 residues. The V and J ends lost 7 bases and 6 bases, in that order; junction bases with no gene match: 11. Germline CDR1 is SNHLY and CDR2 is FYNNEI. The CDR3 is CASITGEVFPGELFF. The CDR3 bases are TGTGCCAGCATAACAGGGGAAGTTTTTCCCGGGGAGCTGTTTTTT. Full variable domain (missing parts from reference TRBV2 and TRBJ2-2): EPEVTQTPSHQVTQMGQEVILRCVPISNHLYFYWYRQILGQKVEFLVSFYNNEISEKSEIFDDQFSVERPDGSNFTLKIRSTKLEDSAMYFCASITGEVFPGELFFGEGSRLTVL.

This clonotype was detected many times. The chain combines TRBV24-1 with TRBJ2-7, with 10 bases fitting TRBD2. The germline V gene has CDR1 KGHDR and CDR2 SFDVKD. The trim removed 3 bases at V and 2 bases at J, leaving 3 bases unmatched. The length of the CDR3 is 15 residues. CDR3 coding DNA: TGTGCCACCAGTGATAGGACTAGCGGTACCTACGAGCAGTACTTC. Its translation: CATSDRTSGTYEQYF.

The rearrangement links TRBV19 to TRBJ1-5; D gene ambiguous. The CDR3 is 14 residues long. V dropped 3 bases and J dropped 5 bases, with 11 bases sitting between them. Germline V CDR1 and CDR2: LNHDA, SQIVND (reference sequence). The CDR3 is CASSMVAGHQPQHF. In nucleotides, the CDR3 is TGTGCCAGTAGTATGGTCGCCGGGCATCAGCCCCAGCATTTT.

V is TRBV5-1 and J is TRBJ2-7; TRBD1 agrees at 7 bases. V lost 3 bases to trimming and J lost 2 bases; unmatched junction nucleotides: 2. The CDR3 length is 13 residues. Germline CDR1 reads SGHRS; CDR2 reads YFSETQ. As DNA, the CDR3 is TGCGCCAGCAGCTCGACAGGGACCTACGAGCAGTACTTC. Its translation is CASSSTGTYEQYF.

This clonotype was counted ten times or more. This rearrangement joins TRBV28 to TRBJ2-2; D is uncertain. Germline loops: CDR1 MDHEN, CDR2 SYDVKM. V lost 6 bases and J lost 4, with 18 bases in between. The CDR3 consists of 16 residues. CDR3 sequence: CASSPPRVEVTGELFF. The CDR3 DNA sequence: TGTGCCAGCAGCCCCCCTAGAGTAGAGGTCACCGGGGAGCTGTTTTTT.

This clonotype appeared a few times. This sequence joins TRBV7-6 and TRBJ2-5; 8 positions match TRBD1. Germline loops: CDR1 SGHVS, CDR2 FNYEAQ. The CDR3 covers 14 residues. V was pared by 4 bases and J by 7 bases, with 8 bases of the junction left unmatched. CDR3 bases: TGTGCCAGCAGCTCCGGGACAGGCCCCGGGACCCAGTACTTC. It yields the protein CASSSGTGPGTQYF.

This clonotype was detected only a few times. The chain recombines TRBV27 with TRBJ2-7; D might be TRBD2 (6 bases). Trimming removed 5 bases from V and 3 bases from J, with 11 bases in between. Germline V gives CDR1 MNHEY, CDR2 SMNVEV (reference sequence). CDR3 size: 13 residues. The DNA of the CDR3 is TGTGCCAGCAGTCCAGGGACTCGCTACGAGCAGTACGTC. This gives the protein CASSPGTRYEQYV.

This clonotype was seen only a few times. The chain carries TRBV18 and TRBJ2-1; D uncertain. The germline V and J ends were trimmed by 0 bases and 5 bases, with 14 bases remaining between them. This CDR3 is 16 amino acids long. Germline CDR1 KGHSH, CDR2 LQKENI. The CDR3, as DNA: TGTGCCAGCTCACCACCGGACCGAACCTCTAACAATGAGCAGTTCTTC. Amino acid sequence: CASSPPDRTSNNEQFF.

In this sample, this clonotype turned up a few times. The chain uses TRBV7-7 and TRBJ2-3; D unclear. CDR1 is SSHAT and CDR2 is FNYEAQ in the germline V gene (reference sequence). With 1 base removed from V and 4 bases from J, the gap between germline ends came to 9 bases. CDR3 length equals 14 residues. CDR3 coding DNA: TGTGCCAGCAGCTTAGGTGTTGGTGCAGATACGCAGTATTTT. This codes for CASSLGVGADTQYF.

The chain couples TRBV6-5 to TRBJ2-1, with 9 bases matching TRBD2. Germline V gene lookup returns CDR1 MNHEY and CDR2 SVGAGI. With V trimmed by 2 bases and J by 5 bases, 7 bases remained unmatched. CDR3 length: 16 amino acids. The CDR3: CASSYPMRGGHNEQFF. The CDR3 region has the DNA TGTGCCAGCAGTTACCCCATGCGGGGGGGTCACAATGAGCAGTTCTTC.

The CDR3, as DNA: TGTGCCAGCAGCCACTCGTCGGATGGCTATGGCTACACCTTC. It specifies CASSHSSDGYGYTF. The chain employs TRBV6-5 and TRBJ1-2; no reliable D call. The CDR3 loop spans 14 amino acids. Trimming cost V 6 bases and J 4 bases, with 15 bases left between them. Germline V CDR1 and CDR2: MNHEY, SVGAGI.

This clonotype was seen repeatedly, ten times or more. The rearrangement uses TRBV10-1 and TRBJ2-1; D not certain. CDR1 WNHNN and CDR2 SYGVQD come from the germline V gene (reference sequence). The CDR3 runs to 13 residues. V lost 0 bases and J lost 7, with 7 bases in between. The CDR3 reads CASSESAGNEQFF. The CDR3 DNA sequence: TGCGCCAGCAGTGAGTCGGCCGGTAATGAGCAGTTCTTC.

V gene TRBV28 combines with J gene TRBJ2-1; 9 nucleotides match TRBD2. Germline trimming cut 3 bases from V and 4 bases from J; bases unmatched to any gene: 10. Germline-derived CDR1 and CDR2 are MDHEN and SYDVKM. The CDR3 consists of 17 residues. The CDR3 DNA follows: TGTGCCAGCAGTTTCGCCGAAGCGGGAGGCACATACAATGAGCAGTTCTTC. Its protein is CASSFAEAGGTYNEQFF.

The genes are TRBV5-4 and TRBJ1-6, with a tentative D call TRBD1 (6 bases). The CDR3 is made up of 15 amino acids. In germline, CDR1 is SGHNT, CDR2 YYREEE (reference sequence). Trimming removed 4 bases at V and 7 bases at J, with 15 bases between. DNA for the CDR3: TGTGCCAGCAGCACTGGTTGGGGGGCGAATTCACCCCTCCACTTT. Protein sequence: CASSTGWGANSPLHF.

This clonotype came up a few times. The chain uses TRBV6-1 and TRBJ2-2; 10 nucleotides line up with TRBD2. The germline CDR1 and CDR2 sequences are MNHNS and SASEGT. The CDR3 is made up of 16 amino acids. With V trimmed by 6 bases and J by 7 bases, 11 bases remained unmatched. Written as DNA, the CDR3 is TGTGCCAGCAGCCTCGCCAGCGGGGGGGCCCACGGGGAGCTGTTTTTT. It yields the protein CASSLASGGAHGELFF.

The rearrangement links TRBV2 to TRBJ2-7; TRBD2 is a possible D gene (5 bases). With 6 bases removed from V and 2 bases from J, the gap between germline ends came to 11 bases. Per the germline V gene, CDR1 is SNHLY and CDR2 is FYNNEI. The CDR3 is 13 residues long. The CDR3 DNA reads as TGTGCCAGCAGAGGGCTGGAGGCCTACGAGCAGTACGTC. It yields the protein CASRGLEAYEQYV.

This clonotype was seen repeatedly, ten times or more. The CDR3 region has the DNA TGTGCCAGCAGCTTAGAACCTGGGGTTCGAGAGACCCAGTACTTC. Encoded protein: CASSLEPGVRETQYF. The chain joins TRBV7-7 to TRBJ2-5; D not certain. Germline lookup yields CDR1 SSHAT and CDR2 FNYEAQ (reference sequence). This CDR3 comprises 15 residues. Trimming cost V 1 base and J 4 bases, with 13 bases left between them.

In its sample, this clonotype was seen many times. The chain links TRBV12-3 or TRBV12-4 to TRBJ2-1; D is tentatively TRBD1 or TRBD2 (5 bases each). The CDR3 totals 11 residues. The V gene lost 4 bases and the J gene lost 12 bases, with 10 bases spanning the gap. CDR3 protein: CASSSGTGQFF. CDR3 DNA: TGTGCCAGCAGTTCAGGGACCGGGCAGTTCTTC.